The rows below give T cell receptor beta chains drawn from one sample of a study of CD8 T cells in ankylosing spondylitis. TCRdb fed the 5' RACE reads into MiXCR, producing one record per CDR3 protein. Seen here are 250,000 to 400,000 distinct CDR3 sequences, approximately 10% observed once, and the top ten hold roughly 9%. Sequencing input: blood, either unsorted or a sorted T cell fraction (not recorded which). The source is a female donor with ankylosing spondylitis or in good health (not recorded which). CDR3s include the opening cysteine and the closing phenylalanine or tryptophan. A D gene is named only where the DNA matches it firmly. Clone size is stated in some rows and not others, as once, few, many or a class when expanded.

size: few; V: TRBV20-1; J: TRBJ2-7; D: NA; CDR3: CSARAIGGVRPYEQYF; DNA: TGCAGTGCTAGAGCTATCGGAGGGGTCCGACCCTACGAGCAGTACTTC
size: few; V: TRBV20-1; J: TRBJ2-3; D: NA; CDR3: CSARGGITDTQYF; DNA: TGCAGTGCTAGAGGGGGGATCACAGATACGCAGTATTTT
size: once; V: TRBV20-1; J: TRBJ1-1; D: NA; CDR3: CSARGGGPNTEAFF; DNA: TGCAGTGCTAGGGGTGGGGGACCGAACACTGAAGCTTTCTTT
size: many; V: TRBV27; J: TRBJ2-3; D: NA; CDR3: CASSLTGPDTDTQYF; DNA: TGTGCCAGCAGTTTGACAGGACCAGACACAGATACGCAGTATTTT
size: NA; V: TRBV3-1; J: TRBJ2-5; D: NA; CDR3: CASSHPPQETQYF; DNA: TGTGCCAGCAGCCATCCCCCCCAAGAGACCCAGTACTTC
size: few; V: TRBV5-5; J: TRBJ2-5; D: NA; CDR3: CASSLSGHQETQYF; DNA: TGTGCCAGCAGCTTGTCCGGACATCAAGAGACCCAGTACTTC
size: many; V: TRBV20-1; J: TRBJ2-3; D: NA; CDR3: CSARRRGAGAHTDTQYF; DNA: TGCAGTGCCCGGAGACGGGGGGCGGGGGCCCACACAGATACGCAGTATTTT
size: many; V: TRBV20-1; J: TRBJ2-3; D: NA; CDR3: CSARDRGDTQYF; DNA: TGCAGTGCTAGAGATCGAGGAGATACGCAGTATTTT
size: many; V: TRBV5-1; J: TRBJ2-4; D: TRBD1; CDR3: CASNPTGENIQYF; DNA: TGCGCCAGCAACCCGACAGGGGAAAACATTCAGTACTTC
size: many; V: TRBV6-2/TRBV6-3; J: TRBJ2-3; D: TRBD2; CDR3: CASSYGASGSTDTQYF; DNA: TGTGCCAGCAGTTACGGGGCTAGCGGAAGCACAGATACGCAGTATTTT
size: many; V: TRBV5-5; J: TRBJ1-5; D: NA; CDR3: CASSFIFPGLSNQPQHF; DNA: TGTGCCAGCAGCTTCATCTTCCCGGGGCTAAGCAATCAGCCCCAGCATTTT
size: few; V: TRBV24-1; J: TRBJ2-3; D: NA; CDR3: CATSDPRPKTDTQYF; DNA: TGTGCCACCAGTGACCCAAGACCCAAGACAGATACGCAGTATTTT
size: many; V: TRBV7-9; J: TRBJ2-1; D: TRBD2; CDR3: CASSSRTSGSAHNEQFF; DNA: TGTGCCAGCAGCTCACGGACTAGCGGGAGTGCCCACAATGAGCAGTTCTTC
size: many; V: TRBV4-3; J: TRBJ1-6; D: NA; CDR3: CASSQDTTVIRALHF; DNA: TGCGCCAGCAGCCAAGATACCACAGTTATTAGAGCCCTCCACTTT
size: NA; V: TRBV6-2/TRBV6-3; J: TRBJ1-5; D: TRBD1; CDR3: CASSTHRGSRERWGNQPPHF; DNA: TGTGCCAGCAGCACCCACAGGGGGTCTCGGGAGAGATGGGGCAATCAGCCCCCGCATTTT
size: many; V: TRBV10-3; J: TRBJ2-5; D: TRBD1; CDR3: CAIRDREETQYF; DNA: TGTGCCATCAGGGACAGGGAGGAGACCCAGTACTTC
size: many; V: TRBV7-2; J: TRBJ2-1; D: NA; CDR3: CASSQMGLVLGVQFF; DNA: TGTGCCAGCAGCCAGATGGGGCTCGTCTTAGGAGTGCAGTTCTTC
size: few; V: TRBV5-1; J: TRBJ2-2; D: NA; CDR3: CASSYQGFYSGELFF; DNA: TGCGCCAGCAGCTACCAGGGCTTTTACTCCGGGGAGCTGTTTTTT
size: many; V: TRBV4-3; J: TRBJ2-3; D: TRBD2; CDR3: CASSHHLAGELATQYF; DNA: TGCGCCAGCAGCCATCACCTAGCGGGGGAATTGGCAACGCAGTATTTT
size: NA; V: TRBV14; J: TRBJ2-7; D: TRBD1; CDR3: CVSSWTGGYEQYF; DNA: TGTGTCAGCAGCTGGACAGGGGGCTACGAGCAGTACTTC
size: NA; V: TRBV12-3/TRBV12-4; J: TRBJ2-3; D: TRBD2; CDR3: CASIVTSGGATDTQYF; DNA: TGTGCCAGCATTGTAACTAGCGGGGGGGCCACAGATACGCAGTATTTT
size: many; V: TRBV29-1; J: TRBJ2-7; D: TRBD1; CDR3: CSVEEGPGQGKGQYF; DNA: TGCAGCGTTGAAGAGGGTCCCGGACAGGGGAAGGGGCAGTACTTC
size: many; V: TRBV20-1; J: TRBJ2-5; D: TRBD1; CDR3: CSAATGGGETQYF; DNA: TGCAGTGCAGCGACAGGGGGCGGAGAGACCCAGTACTTC
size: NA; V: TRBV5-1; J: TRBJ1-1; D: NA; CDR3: CASSSHPSPENTEAFF; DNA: TGCGCCAGCAGCTCGCACCCGAGCCCCGAGAACACTGAAGCTTTCTTT
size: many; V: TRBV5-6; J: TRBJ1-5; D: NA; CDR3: CASSSADSYSQPQHF; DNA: TGTGCCAGCAGCTCCGCTGACAGTTACAGTCAGCCCCAGCATTTT
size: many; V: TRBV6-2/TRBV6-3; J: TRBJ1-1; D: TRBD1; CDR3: CASSYSGQDTEAFF; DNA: TGTGCCAGCAGTTACTCGGGACAGGACACTGAAGCTTTCTTT
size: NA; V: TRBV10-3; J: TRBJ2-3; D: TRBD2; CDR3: CAIRTSGTSTDTQYF; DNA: TGTGCCATCAGGACTAGCGGGACTAGCACAGATACGCAGTATTTT
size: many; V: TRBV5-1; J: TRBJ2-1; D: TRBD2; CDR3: CASSLEGLAGRNEQFF; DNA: TGCGCCAGCAGCTTGGAAGGACTAGCGGGAAGGAATGAGCAGTTCTTC
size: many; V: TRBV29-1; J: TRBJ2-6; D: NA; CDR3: CSASQGTGANVLTF; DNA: TGCAGCGCTTCGCAGGGAACCGGGGCCAACGTCCTGACTTTC
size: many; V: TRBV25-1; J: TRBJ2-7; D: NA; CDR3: CASSARLSEQYF; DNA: TGTGCCAGCAGTGCCAGGCTGAGCGAGCAGTACTTC
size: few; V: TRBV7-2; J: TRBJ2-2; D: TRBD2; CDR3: CASSLRLAGMTGELFF; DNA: TGTGCCAGCAGCTTAAGGCTAGCGGGAATGACCGGGGAGCTGTTTTTT
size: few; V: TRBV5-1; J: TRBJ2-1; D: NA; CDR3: CASSRASDNEQFF; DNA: TGCGCCAGCAGCCGCGCCTCGGACAATGAGCAGTTCTTC
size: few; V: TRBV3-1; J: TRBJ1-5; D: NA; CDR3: CASSQDLTQPQHF; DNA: TGTGCCAGCAGCCAAGATTTGACTCAGCCCCAGCATTTT
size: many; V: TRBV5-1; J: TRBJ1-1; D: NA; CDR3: CASSLLVGSGGASQNTEAFF; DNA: TGCGCCAGCAGCTTGTTGGTAGGGTCGGGGGGGGCAAGCCAGAACACTGAAGCTTTCTTT
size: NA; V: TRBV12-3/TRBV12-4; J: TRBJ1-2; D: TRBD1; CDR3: CASRDREVGIYTF; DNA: TGTGCCAGCAGAGACAGGGAGGTCGGAATCTACACCTTC
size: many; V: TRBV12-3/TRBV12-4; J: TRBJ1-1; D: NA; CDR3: CASRLGRRQNTEAFF; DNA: TGTGCCAGCAGGTTGGGGAGGCGCCAGAACACTGAAGCTTTCTTT
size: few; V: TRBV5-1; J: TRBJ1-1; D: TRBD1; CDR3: CASRTNRDRHMNTEAFF; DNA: TGCGCCAGCAGGACGAACCGGGACAGGCACATGAACACTGAAGCTTTCTTT
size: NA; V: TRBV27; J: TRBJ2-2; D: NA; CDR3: CASSYGQGTTGELFF; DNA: TGTGCCAGCAGTTATGGTCAGGGAACCACCGGGGAGCTGTTTTTT
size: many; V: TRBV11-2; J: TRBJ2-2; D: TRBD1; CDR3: CASSLDLRQGTGELFF; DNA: TGTGCCAGCAGCTTAGATCTGAGACAGGGGACCGGGGAGCTGTTTTTT
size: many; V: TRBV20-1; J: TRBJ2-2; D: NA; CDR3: CSARDVRASRQNTGELFF; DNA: TGCAGTGCTAGAGATGTTAGGGCGTCCCGACAGAACACCGGGGAGCTGTTTTTT
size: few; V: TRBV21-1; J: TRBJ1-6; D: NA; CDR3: CASSDSPLHF; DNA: TGTGCCAGCAGTGACAGTCCCCTCCACTTT
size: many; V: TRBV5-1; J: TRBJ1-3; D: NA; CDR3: CASSLVGYGNTIYF; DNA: TGCGCCAGCAGCTTGGTGGGGTACGGAAACACCATATATTTT
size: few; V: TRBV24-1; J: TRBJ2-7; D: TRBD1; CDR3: CATSEGQGASQYF; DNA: TGTGCCACCAGTGAGGGACAGGGGGCCTCGCAGTACTTC
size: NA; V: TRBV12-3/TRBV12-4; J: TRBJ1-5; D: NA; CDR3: CASSLQMGPNQPQHF; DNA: TGTGCCAGCAGTCTACAGATGGGGCCCAATCAGCCCCAGCATTTT
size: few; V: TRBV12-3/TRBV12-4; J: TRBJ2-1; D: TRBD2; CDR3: CASSRLAGAPLNEQFF; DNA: TGTGCCAGCAGCCGATTAGCGGGAGCCCCGCTGAATGAGCAGTTCTTC